The 18 T cell receptor beta chains in this list originate from one sample, sequenced in a study of CD8+CD57+ T cells in acquired aplastic anemia listed by TCRdb under 2018. Sequencing relied on an Illumina HiSeq 2000. Genomic DNA was used as template for profiling of TCR beta VDJ combinations and CDR3 sequences. TCRdb took the public reads, trimmed them with fastp at Q25, ran MiXCR for clone calling and kept in-frame beta chains. Rows with one shared CDR3 protein collapse into an entry with the most common genes and DNA. Across this sample there are 250,000 to 300,000 distinct CDR3 sequences, with 55% to 65% seen only once. Roughly 8% of the sample is in the top ten clones. The sequencing input was sorted CD4+, CD8+, or CD8+CD57+ T cells (not recorded which) from PBMCs. Receptor source: a human donor with severe aplastic anemia or a healthy control (not recorded which).

About this clonotype: This may stem from a read error, because a much larger clone lies one nucleotide away. This rearrangement joins TRBV7-2 to TRBJ1-3, with 8 bases that match TRBD1. The CDR3 totals 23 residues. The junction had 34 bases not matched to a gene; V was cut back by 4 bases and J by 8 bases. Germline V gene data show CDR1 as SGHTA and CDR2 as FQGNSA. The CDR3 protein is CASSSRIKTLGTGPTSRGDTIYF. Written as DNA, the CDR3 is TGTGCCAGCAGCTCTCGAATTAAGACCCTCGGGACAGGACCGACTTCAAGGGGAGACACCATATATTTT.

V usage is TRBV7-8 and J usage is TRBJ2-7; D is perhaps TRBD2 (6 bases). This CDR3 is built from 14 residues. Per germline, CDR1 SGHVS and CDR2 FQNEAQ. V lost 1 base and J 5 bases, leaving 12 bases between the germline ends. The DNA for the CDR3 is TGTGCCAGCAGCTTAGAAATAGCGGTCCACGAGCAGTACTTC. Protein: CASSLEIAVHEQYF.

There are a few counts of this clonotype. V and J are TRBV5-1 and TRBJ1-5; D unresolved. Germline lookup yields CDR1 SGHRS and CDR2 YFSETQ. Trimming took 0 bases from V and 1 from J, leaving 8 bases between them. The CDR3 runs to 15 residues. The CDR3 nucleotides read TGCGCCAGCAGCTTGGGGTCGGAAAGCAATCAGCCCCAGCATTTT. This sequence encodes CASSLGSESNQPQHF.

This clonotype showed up many times. The chain links TRBV7-9 to TRBJ2-7; D unresolved. Per germline, CDR1 SEHNR and CDR2 FQNEAQ (reference sequence). V was shortened by 1 base and J by 3 bases, with 10 bases between the two germline ends. The CDR3 extends over 14 amino acids. The CDR3 protein is CASSLVGRLYEQYF. The CDR3 region has the DNA TGTGCCAGCAGCTTAGTAGGCCGGCTCTACGAGCAGTACTTC.

This chain uses TRBV2 with TRBJ1-2, with 7 nucleotides matching TRBD1. Unmatched junction bases numbered 9, after V lost 6 bases and J lost 5 bases. The germline V gene encodes CDR1 SNHLY and CDR2 FYNNEI. The CDR3 is 14 residues long. The CDR3 bases are TGTGCCAGCAGCGGGGGACAGTGGGATTATGGCTACACCTTC. The encoded protein is CASSGGQWDYGYTF.

Ten or more counts support this clonotype. The V and J genes are TRBV13 and TRBJ2-2; the match to TRBD2 covers 11 bases. Looked up from germline, CDR1 is PRHDT and CDR2 is FYEKMQ (reference sequence). The CDR3 is 15 residues long. The V gene end was trimmed by 5 bases and the J gene end by 4 bases; junction bases not matched to a gene: 3. CDR3 loop: CASSPGTSGTGELFF. The CDR3 nucleotides read TGTGCCAGCAGCCCAGGGACTAGCGGCACCGGGGAGCTGTTTTTT.

The chain is built from TRBV20-1 and TRBJ2-5; D not certain. There are 12 residues in the CDR3. Per germline, CDR1 DFQATT and CDR2 SNEGSKA (reference sequence). V shed 0 bases and J shed 5 bases, with 7 bases lying between them. CDR3 region: CSARDRAETQYF. The CDR3 coding sequence is TGCAGTGCTAGAGATCGCGCTGAGACCCAGTACTTC.

The rearrangement uses TRBV7-2 and TRBJ1-3; D gene uncertain. CDR1 and CDR2 (germline): SGHTA, FQGNSA. There are 15 residues in the CDR3. V lost 2 bases, J lost 2 bases, and 10 bases lay in between. DNA for the CDR3: TGTGCCAGCAGCTTATTCGGGGATCCTGGAAACACCATATATTTT. Protein product: CASSLFGDPGNTIYF.

This chain uses TRBV20-1 with TRBJ2-2; 9 bases are shared with TRBD1. The CDR3 has 13 amino acids. J was trimmed by 5 bases and V by 7 bases; bases with no gene match: 5. Germline-derived CDR1 and CDR2 are DFQATT and SNEGSKA (reference sequence). The CDR3 is CSVKTGGTGELFF. DNA of the CDR3: TGCAGTGTTAAGACAGGGGGGACCGGGGAGCTGTTTTTT.

This clonotype has only one observation. The chain uses TRBV20-1 and TRBJ2-5; 9 bases fit TRBD2. CDR1 and CDR2 from the germline V gene are DFQATT and SNEGSKA (reference sequence). The CDR3 sequence is 15 residues long. Losses at the gene ends were 7 bases for V and 5 bases for J; bases not matched to a gene: 14. The CDR3 nucleotides read TGCAGTGTCCCGGGACCAGCGGGGGGACAGGAGACCCAGTACTTC. It encodes CSVPGPAGGQETQYF.

The chain recombines TRBV7-8 with TRBJ1-1, with a possible D match to TRBD1 (5 bases). CDR1 is SGHVS and CDR2 is FQNEAQ in the germline V gene. The CDR3 extends over 14 amino acids. Trimming took off 3 bases at V and 3 bases at J, with 11 bases between the two ends. The CDR3 DNA follows: TGTGCCAGCAGCTTCGGGGGACGACACACTGAAGCTTTCTTT. As protein: CASSFGGRHTEAFF.

This clonotype has ten or more counts. The chain recombines TRBV7-9 with TRBJ1-4, with a weak D call TRBD1 (6 bases). Germline V gene sequence: CDR1 SEHNR, CDR2 FQNEAQ (reference sequence). The CDR3 runs 15 residues. Between the trimmed V and J ends, which lost 1 base and 7 bases, there was a span of 13 bases. CDR3 in DNA: TGTGCCAGCAGCTTAGATGGGGGCGCGGGTGAAAAACTGTTTTTT. It codes for CASSLDGGAGEKLFF.

About this clonotype itself: The conserved phenylalanine or tryptophan normally closing the CDR3 is absent here, so this likely arose from a read error. The chain links TRBV19 to TRBJ1-1; 10 positions agree with TRBD1. V trimming: 6 bases; J trimming: 4 bases; junction bases outside the gene matches: 5. This CDR3 region has 14 residues. Germline V gene data show CDR1 as LNHDA and CDR2 as SQIVND (reference sequence). The CDR3 coding sequence is TGTGCCAGTAGGCCGACAGGGGGCATCACTGAAGCTTTCCTT. Encoded protein: CASRPTGGITEAFL.

V gene TRBV2 combines with J gene TRBJ2-2; 11 bases map to TRBD2. This CDR3 contains 14 residues. Unmatched junction bases numbered 5, after V lost 10 bases and J lost 4 bases. The germline V gene encodes CDR1 SNHLY and CDR2 FYNNEI. As DNA, the CDR3 is TGTGCCACCGCAACTAGCGGGGGCACCGGGGAGCTGTTTTTT. Translated: CATATSGGTGELFF.

This clonotype was seen repeatedly, ten times or more. The rearrangement uses TRBV2 and TRBJ2-3; D may be TRBD2 (5 bases). The germline gives CDR1 SNHLY, CDR2 FYNNEI. Trimming stripped 7 bases from V and 3 bases from J, with 17 bases between. This CDR3 region has 15 residues. Here the CDR3 DNA reads TGTGCCAGCAATCGGGGTGACGGTATGACAGATACGCAGTATTTT. Amino acid sequence: CASNRGDGMTDTQYF.

As DNA, the CDR3 is TGTGCCAGCAGCTCGGCACTGAACACTGAGCAGTTCTTC. Its translation: CASSSALNTEQFF. This sequence joins TRBV7-6 and TRBJ2-1; D is unclear. V was trimmed by 4 bases and J by 9 bases, leaving 13 bases between them. The germline gives CDR1 SGHVS, CDR2 FNYEAQ. The CDR3 length is 13 residues.

This clonotype came up many times. The chain uses TRBV12-3 or TRBV12-4 and TRBJ2-3, with TRBD2 as a possible D gene (6 bases). The CDR3 sequence is 14 residues long. V was shortened by 1 base and J by 4 bases, with 9 bases between the two germline ends. The CDR3 nucleotides are TGTGCCAGCAGTTTAGGGGGGGACGCAGATACGCAGTATTTT. This encodes CASSLGGDADTQYF.

Of note for this clonotype: One base away lies a much larger clone, so this may be a sequencing read error. This chain links TRBV28 with TRBJ2-3; TRBD1 agrees at 8 bases. CDR1 is MDHEN and CDR2 is SYDVKM in the germline V gene. V dropped 6 bases and J dropped 5; count of bases not matched to a gene: 7. The CDR3 length is 14 residues. DNA for the CDR3: TGTGCCAGCAGCCCCCGACAGGGGAAAGATACGCAGTATTTT. Amino acid sequence: CASSPRQGKDTQYF.